This TCR beta chain was documented in a study of T cells after yellow fever vaccination. Study-wide results and limits: By day 5 rather than day 15, the secondary response had peaked, though it was weaker.

The CDR3 length is 18 residues. J lost 4 bases, V lost 0 bases, and 6 bases had no gene match. The V gene's germline CDR1 is SGHRS and CDR2 YFSETQ. From the 5' RACE reads, TCRdb called clonotypes with MiXCR, one entry per CDR3 protein. The sample records about 170,000 distinct CDR3 sequences, about 10% being singletons. As regards this clonotype: Antigen unknown.

This rearrangement joins TRBV5-1 to TRBJ2-6, with 11 nucleotides matching TRBD1. The sample here was CD8+ T cells sorted from PBMCs, taken 15 days after the yellow fever booster vaccination. This sequence was found in a man younger than 35 who received the YFV17D yellow fever vaccine. The CDR3 DNA reads as TGCGCCAGCAGCTTGGAGGGACAGGGGGGAATCGGGGCCAACGTCCTGACTTTC. It translates to CASSLEGQGGIGANVLTF. The variable domain in full, completed from reference TRBV5-1 and TRBJ2-6, reads KAGVTQTPRYLIKTRGQQVTLSCSPISGHRSVSWYQQTPGQGLQFLFEYFSETQRNKGNFPGRFSGRQFSNSRSEMNVSTLELGDSALYLCASSLEGQGGIGANVLTFGAGSRLTVL.